What follows describes a single T cell receptor (beta chain). From germline, CDR1 is SGHNT and CDR2 YYREEE (reference sequence). J lost 7 bases, V lost 4 bases, and 3 bases had no gene match. The CDR3 sequence is 13 residues long. The data belong to a study of T cell responses to AZD1222 COVID-19 vaccine. Produced via immunoSEQ multiplex PCR; TCRdb's table is partial and in-frame only. The sample consists of more than 70,000 clones, approximately 89% of them appearing once. This rearrangement joins TRBV5-4 to TRBJ1-4; 8 nucleotides agree with TRBD1. This specimen consisted of peripheral blood, obtained 28 days after the second AZD1222 dose. The clonotype comes from an adult who received the AZD1222 COVID-19 vaccine. CDR3 nucleotide sequence: TGTGCCAGCAGCCGGACAGGGCCTGAAAAACTGTTTTTT. It specifies CASSRTGPEKLFF.